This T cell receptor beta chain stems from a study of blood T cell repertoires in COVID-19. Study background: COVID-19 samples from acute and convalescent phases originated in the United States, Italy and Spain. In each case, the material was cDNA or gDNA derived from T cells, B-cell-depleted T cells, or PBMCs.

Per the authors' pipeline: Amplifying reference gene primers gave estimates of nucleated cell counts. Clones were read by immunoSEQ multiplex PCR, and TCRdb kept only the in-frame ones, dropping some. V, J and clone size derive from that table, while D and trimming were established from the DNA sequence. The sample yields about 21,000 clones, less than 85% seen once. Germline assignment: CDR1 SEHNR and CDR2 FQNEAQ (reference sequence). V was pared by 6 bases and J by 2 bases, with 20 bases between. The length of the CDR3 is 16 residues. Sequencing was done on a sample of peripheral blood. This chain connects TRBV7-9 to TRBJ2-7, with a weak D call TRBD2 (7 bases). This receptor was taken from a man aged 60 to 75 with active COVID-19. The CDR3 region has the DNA TGTGCCAGCAGTCTTCAGAGGGGGGGAATCGCCTACGAGCAGTACTTC. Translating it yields CASSLQRGGIAYEQYF.